This passage covers 18 T cell receptor beta chains from one sample sequenced in a study of blood T cell repertoires in COVID-19. Profiled with immunoSEQ multiplex PCR; TCRdb holds only in-frame clones, not every one. The repertoire holds tens of thousands of clones, more than 70% seen once, with about 5.2% in the top ten. Sequencing was carried out using peripheral blood. The receptors come from a human donor in a cohort sampled during active COVID-19.

The chain is built from TRBV9 and TRBJ1-5; 7 bases map to TRBD1. CDR3 length: 16 residues. V shed 4 bases and J 2 bases; nucleotides not matched to a gene: 9. Germline values: CDR1 SGDLS, CDR2 YYNGEE. The CDR3 sequence is CASSPGTALGNQPQHF. The CDR3 bases are TGTGCCAGCAGCCCAGGGACAGCCCTGGGCAATCAGCCCCAGCATTTT.

This chain uses TRBV24-1 with TRBJ1-1; 7 bases map to TRBD1. The V gene end was trimmed by 7 bases and the J gene end by 3 bases; junction bases not matched to a gene: 7. This CDR3 has 14 amino acids. Germline lookup yields CDR1 KGHDR and CDR2 SFDVKD. Written as DNA, the CDR3 is TGTGCCACCAGAGAGACAGGGTTCGACACTGAAGCTTTCTTT. Amino acid sequence: CATRETGFDTEAFF.

The rearrangement links TRBV4-2 to TRBJ2-1; 7 bases line up with TRBD2. The germline CDR1 and CDR2 sequences are LGHNA and YNFKEQ. The V segment lost 1 base and the J segment 3 bases; nucleotides outside the gene matches: 3. The CDR3 spans 15 residues. CDR3 nucleotide sequence: TGTGCCAGCAGCCAAGCGGGGGAGGGCTACAATGAGCAGTTCTTC. Translated: CASSQAGEGYNEQFF.

This chain uses TRBV30 with TRBJ1-1; tentative D call: TRBD1 (5 bases). The CDR3 contains 13 residues. Germline CDR1 and CDR2: GTSNPN and SVGIG (reference sequence). V lost 2 bases, J lost 8 bases, and 15 bases lay in between. The CDR3 coding sequence is TGTGCCTGGAGTCTGGGGGGATTTGAGGAAGCTTTCTTT. This encodes CAWSLGGFEEAFF.

The chain combines TRBV4-1 with TRBJ1-6; a possible D gene is TRBD1 (6 bases). CDR3 length: 16 residues. In germline, CDR1 is MGHRA, CDR2 YSYEKL. V lost 0 bases and J 5 bases, leaving 11 bases between the germline ends. CDR3 DNA: TGCGCCAGCAGCCAAGAAGCAGGGGTCGATAATTCACCCCTCCACTTT. This codes for CASSQEAGVDNSPLHF.

The V and J genes are TRBV30 and TRBJ1-4; D unclear. Germline V gene sequence: CDR1 GTSNPN, CDR2 SVGIG (reference sequence). This CDR3 is 13 amino acids long. Trimming stripped 6 bases from V and 7 bases from J, with 15 bases between. CDR3 region: CACMTPNLEKLFF. For the CDR3, the DNA is TGTGCCTGCATGACACCGAATCTTGAAAAACTGTTTTTT.

The CDR3 region is CASSVLVLGESFPPQHF. The CDR3 DNA reads as TGTGCCAGCAGCGTATTAGTTCTGGGAGAAAGTTTTCCGCCCCAGCATTTT. The V and J genes are TRBV9 and TRBJ1-5, with D uncertain. The V end lost 1 base, the J end lost 9 bases, and 23 bases lay between the germline ends. The CDR3 consists of 17 residues. Germline CDR1 and CDR2: SGDLS and YYNGEE.

This chain connects TRBV24-1 to TRBJ2-2; 7 bases line up with TRBD1. The CDR3 has 14 residues. V gave up 5 bases and J gave up 4 bases; unmatched junction bases: 3. Germline V lookup: CDR1 KGHDR, CDR2 SFDVKD. CDR3 in amino acids: CATSGAGGTGELFF. The CDR3 DNA sequence: TGTGCCACCAGTGGGGCAGGGGGCACCGGGGAGCTGTTTTTT.

The gene calls are TRBV4-1 and TRBJ1-6, with D possibly matching TRBD1 (6 bases). This CDR3 comprises 14 residues. CDR1 MGHRA and CDR2 YSYEKL come from the germline V gene. V lost 4 bases, J lost 6 bases, and 10 bases lay in between. The CDR3 is CASSLDRPNSPLHF. Here the CDR3 DNA reads TGCGCCAGCAGCCTTGACAGGCCTAATTCACCCCTCCACTTT.

The rearrangement joins TRBV25-1 to TRBJ2-3; 12 positions match TRBD2. This CDR3 has 18 amino acids. Germline V gene data show CDR1 as MGHDK and CDR2 as SYGVNS. V shed 1 base and J 3 bases; nucleotides not matched to a gene: 8. CDR3 region: CASSEWSSGGEGTDTQYF. Written as DNA, the CDR3 is TGTGCCAGCAGTGAATGGTCTAGCGGGGGGGAGGGGACAGATACGCAGTATTTT. The full variable domain, completed using reference TRBV25-1 and TRBJ2-3, is EADIYQTPRYLVIGTGKKITLECSQTMGHDKMYWYQQDPGMELHLIHYSYGVNSTEKGDLSSESTVSRIRTEHFPLTLESARPSHTSQYLCASSEWSSGGEGTDTQYFGPGTRLTVL.

The chain carries TRBV6-5 and TRBJ2-7; 10 bases map to TRBD2. Germline V gene sequence: CDR1 MNHEY, CDR2 SVGAGI. The V and J ends lost 6 bases and 5 bases, in that order; junction bases with no gene match: 10. There are 15 residues in the CDR3. CDR3 loop: CASRGLSGGANEQYF. CDR3 bases: TGTGCCAGCAGGGGTTTAAGCGGGGGGGCTAACGAGCAGTACTTC.

The genes are TRBV5-6 and TRBJ2-3; 7 positions agree with TRBD1. Germline V lookup: CDR1 SGHDT, CDR2 YYEEEE. The CDR3 contains 15 residues. V was clipped by 1 base and J by 1 base; unmatched bases: 3. In nucleotides, the CDR3 is TGTGCCAGCAGCTTGATAGGGGGCGGCACAGATACGCAGTATTTT. Amino acids: CASSLIGGGTDTQYF.

The chain links TRBV5-4 to TRBJ2-5, with TRBD2 identical over 9 bases. The germline CDR1 and CDR2 sequences are SGHNT and YYREEE (reference sequence). The CDR3 length is 15 residues. Germline trimming cut 0 bases from V and 4 bases from J; bases unmatched to any gene: 4. CDR3 loop: CASSLAAGGRETQYF. Here the CDR3 DNA reads TGTGCCAGCAGCTTGGCGGCGGGGGGGCGAGAGACCCAGTACTTC. The full variable domain, its missing parts supplied by reference TRBV5-4 and TRBJ2-5, is ETGVTQSPTHLIKTRGQQVTLRCSSQSGHNTVSWYQQALGQGPQFIFQYYREEENGRGNFPPRFSGLQFPNYSSELNVNALELDDSALYLCASSLAAGGRETQYFGPGTRLLVL.

The rearrangement links TRBV25-1 to TRBJ2-7; TRBD2 matches at 10 bases. V shed 4 bases, J shed 0 bases, and the junction held 12 bases outside the gene matches. The V gene's germline CDR1 is MGHDK and CDR2 SYGVNS. The CDR3 is 18 residues long. The CDR3 coding sequence is TGTGCCAGCAGTGGCGAGATTAGCGGGGGGTTCAGCTCCTACGAGCAGTACTTC. This codes for CASSGEISGGFSSYEQYF.

V is TRBV4-1 and J is TRBJ2-1, with 7 bases matching TRBD1. The CDR3 has 14 residues. J was trimmed by 6 bases and V by 2 bases; bases with no gene match: 4. Germline V gene lookup returns CDR1 MGHRA and CDR2 YSYEKL. In nucleotides, the CDR3 is TGCGCCAGCAGCCAACCAGGACAGGTCAATGAGCAGTTCTTC. Its translation: CASSQPGQVNEQFF.

The chain employs TRBV7-9 and TRBJ2-7, with 9 bases that match TRBD2. After removal of 1 base from V and 0 bases from J, the junction contained 10 bases not matched to a gene. This CDR3 has 18 residues. Germline loops: CDR1 SEHNR, CDR2 FQNEAQ (reference sequence). The CDR3: CASSLVPGLATSSYEQYF. CDR3 sequence (DNA): TGTGCCAGCAGCTTAGTCCCCGGACTAGCGACGAGCTCCTACGAGCAGTACTTC.

The chain joins TRBV5-6 to TRBJ2-5, with D possibly matching TRBD1 (5 bases). The germline CDR1 and CDR2 sequences are SGHDT and YYEEEE. The V end was cut by 4 bases, the J end by 4 bases, with 8 bases between. The CDR3 spans 12 residues. The CDR3 is CASSRQLETQYF. CDR3 sequence (DNA): TGTGCCAGCAGCCGACAGTTAGAGACCCAGTACTTC.

In its sample, this clone was seen once. The chain recombines TRBV5-1 with TRBJ1-1; a possible D gene is TRBD1 (6 bases). Germline loops: CDR1 SGHRS, CDR2 YFSETQ. There are 14 residues in the CDR3. V was pared by 6 bases and J by 0 bases, with 12 bases between. The CDR3 DNA follows: TGCGCCAGCAAATCCGGGGACATGAACACTGAAGCTTTCTTT. Its protein product is CASKSGDMNTEAFF. Variable domain in full (rest from reference TRBV5-1 and TRBJ1-1): KAGVTQTPRYLIKTRGQQVTLSCSPISGHRSVSWYQQTPGQGLQFLFEYFSETQRNKGNFPGRFSGRQFSNSRSEMNVSTLELGDSALYLCASKSGDMNTEAFFGQGTRLTVV.